These T cell receptor beta chains were read from a single sample in a study of Ad26.COV2.S vaccination and SARS-CoV-2 variants. Some clones are missing from TCRdb's copy, which holds only in-frame ones; the method was immunoSEQ multiplex PCR. The sample has over 400,000 clones; approximately 90% are singletons. The specimen was peripheral blood, collected in a trial of Ad26.COV2.S vaccine versus placebo. Every receptor here comes from a person between 18 and 60 years old who received the Ad26.COV2.S COVID-19 vaccine or a placebo. The CDR3 runs from the conserved cysteine through the conserved F or W. The D gene is left open where the match is weak. Clone size is shown for a subset of rows, as once, few, many or a class of expanded clone.

CASSKVGSNQPQHF,TGTGCCAGCAGCAAAGTGGGTAGCAATCAGCCCCAGCATTTT,NA,TRBJ1-5,TRBV21-1,NA
CASRPVGGEQPQHF,TGTGCCAGCAGACCGGTGGGGGGAGAGCAGCCCCAGCATTTT,NA,TRBJ1-5,TRBV2,NA
CASIRGLTGELFF,TGTGCCTCGATTCGGGGCCTCACCGGGGAGCTGTTTTTT,NA,TRBJ2-2,TRBV12-3/TRBV12-4,NA
CASSYYDLPGTSGGVAETQYF,TGTGCCAGCAGTTACTACGATCTCCCCGGGACTAGCGGGGGGGTGGCAGAGACCCAGTACTTC,NA,TRBJ2-5,TRBV6-8,TRBD2
CASSEYGREKLFF,TGTGCCAGCAGTGAATATGGGAGGGAAAAACTGTTTTTT,NA,TRBJ1-4,TRBV6-1,NA
CASSPERNNEQFF,TGTGCCAGCTCACCAGAGAGAAACAATGAGCAGTTCTTC,NA,TRBJ2-1,TRBV18,NA
CASSPGTAYGYTF,TGTGCCAGTAGCCCCGGGACAGCCTATGGCTACACCTTC,once,TRBJ1-2,TRBV19,TRBD1
CASNLQGVTMDTQYF,TGTGCCAGCAACCTACAGGGGGTTACGATGGATACGCAGTATTTT,NA,TRBJ2-3,TRBV5-6,TRBD1
CASSFIRAVTLDTEAFF,TGCGCCAGCAGCTTCATCAGGGCGGTCACCCTAGACACTGAAGCTTTCTTT,NA,TRBJ1-1,TRBV5-1,NA
CASSQGLRDEQYF,TGTGCCAGCAGCCAAGGTCTCAGGGACGAGCAGTACTTC,few,TRBJ2-7,TRBV3-1/TRBV3-2,NA
CASSSPTSGGHNEQFF,TGTGCCAGCAGTTCCCCTACTAGCGGGGGACACAATGAGCAGTTCTTC,once,TRBJ2-1,TRBV28,TRBD2
CASSAYNQPQHF,TGTGCCAGTAGCGCGTACAATCAGCCCCAGCATTTT,NA,TRBJ1-5,TRBV19,NA
CATRDTWTGVNQPQHF,TGTGCCACCAGAGACACATGGACAGGGGTCAATCAGCCCCAGCATTTT,NA,TRBJ1-5,TRBV27,TRBD1
CASSQETGEADTQYF,TGCGCCAGCAGCCAGGAGACAGGGGAGGCAGATACGCAGTATTTT,NA,TRBJ2-3,TRBV4-3,TRBD1
CASSITGYSNQPQHF,TGTGCCAGTAGTATTACGGGATATAGCAATCAGCCCCAGCATTTT,few,TRBJ1-5,TRBV19,NA
CASSLGPQPGEQFF,TGTGCCAGCAGCTTGGGACCTCAGCCGGGTGAGCAGTTCTTC,NA,TRBJ2-1,TRBV5-4,NA
CASSQEWSRINIQYF,TGCGCCAGCAGCCAAGAATGGAGCAGGATTAACATTCAGTACTTC,once,TRBJ2-4,TRBV4-3,NA
CATGTQMRTDTQYF,TGTGCCACCGGGACACAAATGAGAACAGATACGCAGTATTTT,NA,TRBJ2-3,TRBV19,NA
CASSSAVRANEKLFF,TGTGCCAGCTCAAGTGCGGTCAGGGCGAATGAAAAACTGTTTTTT,NA,TRBJ1-4,TRBV2,NA
CAWSVPWGVNQPQHF,TGTGCCTGGAGTGTACCCTGGGGGGTCAATCAGCCCCAGCATTTT,NA,TRBJ1-5,TRBV30,NA
CASSYTGSTGNQPQHF,TGTGCCAGCAGCTATACCGGGTCGACGGGCAATCAGCCCCAGCATTTT,once,TRBJ1-5,TRBV7-8,NA
CASSDLWGNEQFF,TGTGCCAGCAGTGATTTGTGGGGTAATGAGCAGTTCTTC,NA,TRBJ2-1,TRBV2,NA
CASSVGPTGGSYGYTF,TGTGCCAGCAGCGTAGGCCCGACAGGGGGATCCTATGGCTACACCTTC,once,TRBJ1-2,TRBV9,TRBD1
CASSSTTGLGTEAFF,TGTGCCAGCAGCTCCACTACAGGGTTGGGCACTGAAGCTTTCTTT,NA,TRBJ1-1,TRBV7-6,NA
CASSYLGLGVNEQFF,TGTGCCAGCAGTTACTTGGGACTAGGGGTTAATGAGCAGTTCTTC,NA,TRBJ2-1,TRBV6-2/TRBV6-3,TRBD2
CASSSWGSGGTQYF,TGTGCCAGCAGCTCCTGGGGTAGCGGGGGTACGCAGTATTTT,NA,TRBJ2-3,TRBV7-2,TRBD2
CASSQEVLAGGRVGSTDTQYF,TGCGCCAGCAGCCAAGAGGTCCTAGCGGGGGGGCGGGTAGGAAGCACAGATACGCAGTATTTT,NA,TRBJ2-3,TRBV4-1,TRBD2
CASSPPGAASSSGNTIYF,TGTGCCAGCTCACCACCGGGAGCAGCCTCCTCCTCTGGAAACACCATATATTTT,NA,TRBJ1-3,TRBV18,NA
CASSQDTRPAGVNEKLFF,TGCGCCAGCAGCCAAGACACGAGGCCGGCAGGCGTTAATGAAAAACTGTTTTTT,once,TRBJ1-4,TRBV4-3,NA
CASSPRLSGETQYF,TGTGCCAGCTCACCACGGCTCAGCGGGGAGACCCAGTACTTC,NA,TRBJ2-5,TRBV18,NA
CASSVGLGYEQYF,TGTGCCAGCAGCGTAGGGCTCGGCTACGAGCAGTACTTC,NA,TRBJ2-7,TRBV9,NA
CASGVTGPLSRGNSPLHF,TGTGCCAGCGGGGTCACCGGACCGCTCTCTCGCGGCAATTCACCCCTCCACTTT,NA,TRBJ1-6,TRBV28,NA
CATNPRGGYCTDTQYF,TGTGCCACAAACCCGAGAGGGGGCTACTGCACAGATACGCAGTATTTT,NA,TRBJ2-3,TRBV6-7,TRBD1
CASSYFRLAGELFF,TGTGCCAGCAGTTATTTCCGATTGGCCGGGGAGCTGTTTTTT,NA,TRBJ2-2,TRBV6-2/TRBV6-3,NA
CASSLGSTGAAYEQYF,TGTGCCAGCAGCTTAGGTTCGACAGGGGCAGCCTACGAGCAGTACTTC,NA,TRBJ2-7,TRBV7-2,TRBD1
CASSQELTGLWQYF,TGCGCCAGCAGCCAAGAACTAACAGGGCTCTGGCAGTACTTC,NA,TRBJ2-7,TRBV4-3,NA
CASSFSGQGATRGYTF,TGTGCCAGCAGTTTCTCGGGACAGGGGGCCACTAGGGGCTACACCTTC,NA,TRBJ1-2,TRBV6-5,TRBD1
CSVHGSTGELFF,TGCAGCGTTCACGGATCCACCGGGGAGCTGTTTTTT,NA,TRBJ2-2,TRBV29-1,NA
CASSETRDRGLYGYTF,TGCGCCAGCAGTGAGACCCGGGACAGGGGGCTCTATGGCTACACCTTC,NA,TRBJ1-2,TRBV10-1,TRBD1
CASTKGQLNTEAFF,TGTGCCAGCACCAAAGGACAGTTGAACACTGAAGCTTTCTTT,NA,TRBJ1-1,TRBV28,NA
CASSQGHRANTGELFF,TGCGCCAGCAGCCAGGGGCACAGAGCGAACACCGGGGAGCTGTTTTTT,NA,TRBJ2-2,TRBV4-3,NA
CAISESGYEQYF,TGTGCCATCAGTGAGTCAGGGTACGAGCAGTACTTC,NA,TRBJ2-7,TRBV10-3,NA
CASNDRGNSPLHF,TGTGCCAGCAACGACAGGGGTAATTCACCCCTCCACTTT,once,TRBJ1-6,TRBV6-5,TRBD1
CASTKGRPLGTDTQYF,TGTGCCAGCACGAAGGGCAGGCCCCTAGGGACAGATACGCAGTATTTT,once,TRBJ2-3,TRBV25-1,NA
CASSSSGTGDEQYF,TGTGCCAGCAGCTCCTCCGGGACAGGGGACGAGCAGTACTTC,NA,TRBJ2-7,TRBV5-4,TRBD1
CASSSTGPTYEQYF,TGTGCCAGCAGCTCGACAGGCCCAACCTACGAGCAGTACTTC,NA,TRBJ2-7,TRBV7-9,NA
CASSEGGIYGYTF,TGTGCCAGCAGCGAGGGGGGAATCTATGGCTACACCTTC,few,TRBJ1-2,TRBV5-4,NA
CASSETEWTEFNQPQHF,TGTGCCAGCAGTGAAACAGAGTGGACAGAATTCAATCAGCCCCAGCATTTT,NA,TRBJ1-5,TRBV2,NA
CASRERQGRTDTQYF,TGTGCCAGCAGGGAGAGACAGGGTCGCACAGATACGCAGTATTTT,NA,TRBJ2-3,TRBV7-2,TRBD1
CASGRQGSNTDTQYF,TGTGCCAGTGGGAGACAGGGTTCAAACACAGATACGCAGTATTTT,NA,TRBJ2-3,TRBV6-5,TRBD1
CASSAGQGNQPQHF,TGTGCCAGCAGCGCAGGACAGGGGAATCAGCCCCAGCATTTT,NA,TRBJ1-5,TRBV5-4,TRBD1